This TCR beta chain was captured by sequencing in a study of blood T cell repertoires in COVID-19. About the research overall: Samples came from the United States, Italy and Spain, spanning acute and convalescent COVID-19. The analysed material was cDNA or gDNA that came from T cells, B-cell-depleted T cells, or PBMCs.

V was pared by 5 bases and J by 8 bases, with 9 bases between. In germline, CDR1 is SGHTA, CDR2 FQGTGA. The CDR3 sequence is 11 residues long. In the authors' methods: Amplified reference gene primers provided the basis for estimating nucleated cell counts. The method was immunoSEQ multiplex PCR; TCRdb's version includes in-frame clones alone and lacks a portion of them. The DNA was the basis for D and trimming; V, J and clone size are from that table. Among tens of thousands of clones listed, approximately 87% were seen once. Sequencing was done on a sample of peripheral blood. The chain combines TRBV7-3 with TRBJ1-1; D unclear. This clonotype originated in a man at least 80 years old in a cohort sampled during active COVID-19. The CDR3 sequence is CASSPHKEAFF. Here the CDR3 DNA reads TGTGCCAGCAGCCCTCACAAAGAAGCTTTCTTT.